This T cell receptor beta chain was sequenced for a study of response to subunit inactivated influenza vaccine. The CDR3 covers 15 residues. The V gene's germline CDR1 is KGHSH and CDR2 LQKENI. Between the trimmed V and J ends, which lost 4 bases and 7 bases, there was a span of 20 bases. Via MiXCR, TCRdb re-called the RT-PCR reads, giving one row per CDR3 protein. The sample shows around 480,000 distinct CDR3 sequences, 16% of them seen only once. The material sequenced was CD4+ T cells sorted from PBMCs, taken 23 to 25 months after vaccination. The rearrangement uses TRBV18 and TRBJ2-7, with D possibly matching TRBD2 (6 bases). The receptor's source is a man between 50 and 69 years old who received an inactivated influenza vaccine. The CDR3 region is CASSLRLDPGREQYF. As DNA, the CDR3 is TGTGCCAGCTCACTTAGGTTGGACCCTGGGAGGGAGCAGTACTTC.